This T cell receptor beta chain was profiled in a study of Ad26.COV2.S vaccination and SARS-CoV-2 variants. The assay was immunoSEQ multiplex PCR, and TCRdb's table has in-frame clones only and misses some. Of 350,000 to 400,000 clones in the sample, about 89% are singletons; the top ten hold under 2%. CDR3 size: 17 residues. Trimming removed 3 bases from V and 0 bases from J; junction bases left unmatched: 9. Germline values: CDR1 LGHNA, CDR2 YNFKEQ. Treatment of the sample: 19 received Ad26.COV2.S at low or high dose, single or two shots; 5 received placebo; per-sample allocation not given. Collection of samples fell on day 63 after the first vaccine or placebo injection.

This specimen was peripheral blood, taken in a trial of Ad26.COV2.S vaccine versus placebo. This clonotype originated in a person aged 18-60 years who received the Ad26.COV2.S COVID-19 vaccine or a placebo. V is TRBV4-2 and J is TRBJ2-3, with 7 bases identical to TRBD1. The CDR3 region is CASSHRQGLSSTDTQYF. CDR3 DNA sequence: TGTGCCAGCAGCCACCGACAGGGCCTTTCTAGCACAGATACGCAGTATTTT.